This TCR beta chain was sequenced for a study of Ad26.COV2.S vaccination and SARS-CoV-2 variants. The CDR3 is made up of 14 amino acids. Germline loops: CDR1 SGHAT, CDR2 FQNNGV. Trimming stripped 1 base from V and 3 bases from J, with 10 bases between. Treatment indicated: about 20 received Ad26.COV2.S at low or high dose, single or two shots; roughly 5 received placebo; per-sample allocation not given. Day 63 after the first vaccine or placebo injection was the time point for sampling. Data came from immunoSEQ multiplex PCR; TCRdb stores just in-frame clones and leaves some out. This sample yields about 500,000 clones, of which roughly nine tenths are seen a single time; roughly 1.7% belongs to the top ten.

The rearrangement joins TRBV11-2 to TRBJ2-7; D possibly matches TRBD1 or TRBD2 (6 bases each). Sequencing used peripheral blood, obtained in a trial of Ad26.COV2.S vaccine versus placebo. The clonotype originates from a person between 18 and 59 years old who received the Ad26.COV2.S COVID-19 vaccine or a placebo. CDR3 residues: CASSLVQGGYEQYF. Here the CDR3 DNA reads TGTGCCAGCAGCTTAGTACAGGGAGGCTACGAGCAGTACTTC.